This T cell receptor beta chain comes out of a study of blood T cell repertoires in COVID-19. Study-level information: From the United States, Italy and Spain came samples of acute and convalescent COVID-19. In each case, the material was cDNA or gDNA derived from T cells, B-cell-depleted T cells, or PBMCs.

The germline CDR1 and CDR2 sequences are SGHRS and YFSETQ. CDR3 size: 16 residues. With V trimmed by 7 bases and J by 0 bases, 10 bases remained unmatched. As processed by the authors: Amplification of reference gene primers was used by the study to estimate nucleated cell counts. Produced via immunoSEQ multiplex PCR; TCRdb's table is partial and in-frame only. V, J and clone size derive from that table, while D and trimming were established from the DNA sequence. The repertoire includes 250,000 or so clones, roughly nine tenths of them detected once, and approximately 4.6% sits in the top ten. This sequence joins TRBV5-1 and TRBJ1-1; 9 bases map to TRBD1. Sequencing used peripheral blood. The source is a woman aged 40 to 50 who had recovered from COVID-19. In DNA, the CDR3 is TGCGCCAGCGCCCCCACAGGGGGCAGGATGAACACTGAAGCTTTCTTT. This gives the protein CASAPTGGRMNTEAFF.